These 27 T cell receptor beta chains were sequenced from one sample in a study of CD8 T cells in ankylosing spondylitis. Study-level findings and limits: The study identified a TCR beta motif of several highly homologous variants that appeared characteristic of ankylosing spondylitis blood.

Their recognized antigens are unknown. TCRdb analysed the 5' RACE reads with MiXCR anew, one entry per CDR3 protein. Of roughly 700,000 distinct CDR3 sequences listed, around 17% are singletons. The source material was blood, either unsorted or a sorted T cell fraction (not recorded which). The receptor source for this set is a male donor with ankylosing spondylitis.

This clonotype was observed a few times. CDR3 amino acids: CASSPELAGVDEQFF. Here the CDR3 DNA reads TGTGCCAGCAGCCCTGAGCTAGCGGGGGTGGATGAGCAGTTCTTC. The gene calls are TRBV12-3 or TRBV12-4 and TRBJ2-1; TRBD2 agrees at 10 bases. Germline trimming cut 6 bases from V and 8 bases from J; bases unmatched to any gene: 10. This CDR3 comprises 15 residues.

The genes are TRBV6-1 and TRBJ1-1; TRBD1 aligns across 8 bases. V lost 6 bases to trimming and J lost 0 bases; unmatched junction nucleotides: 18. The CDR3 is 19 residues long. Germline V gene sequence: CDR1 MNHNS, CDR2 SASEGT. The CDR3 region has the DNA TGTGCCAGCAGGAGCGACAGGGGTGCGTTTGGGGGCATGAACACTGAAGCTTTCTTT. Protein: CASRSDRGAFGGMNTEAFF.

This clonotype was observed a few times. V and J are TRBV7-6 and TRBJ2-1; 12 bases match TRBD2. The CDR3 has 14 amino acids. Germline V gene sequence: CDR1 SGHVS, CDR2 FNYEAQ. The V and J ends lost 10 bases and 6 bases, in that order; junction bases with no gene match: 7. The CDR3 loop is CATVGLAGSNEQFF. For the CDR3, the DNA is TGTGCCACTGTCGGACTAGCGGGGAGCAATGAGCAGTTCTTC.

This clonotype was detected only a few times. The chain uses TRBV10-3 and TRBJ2-7, with 11 bases fitting TRBD2. Trimming took 3 bases from V and 6 from J; bases not matched to a gene: 13. The CDR3 length is 17 residues. Germline loops: CDR1 ENHRY, CDR2 SYGVKD. The CDR3 loop is CAISEGGTSGGGPEQYF. Written as DNA, the CDR3 is TGTGCCATCAGTGAAGGTGGGACTAGCGGCGGGGGGCCCGAGCAGTACTTC.

The rearrangement uses TRBV7-9 and TRBJ1-2, with 7 bases aligning to TRBD1. Germline-derived CDR1 and CDR2 are SEHNR and FQNEAQ (reference sequence). This CDR3 contains 16 residues. V lost 4 bases and J lost 4; bases outside the gene matches: 12. CDR3 bases: TGTGCCAGCAGCTCACCAAACAGGGGCCTGAGCTATGGCTACACCTTC. It specifies CASSSPNRGLSYGYTF.

The V gene is TRBV2, the J gene TRBJ2-7; 8 bases match TRBD2. The V gene's germline CDR1 is SNHLY and CDR2 FYNNEI. The J segment lost 2 bases and the V segment lost 7 bases, leaving 4 bases of the junction unmatched. The CDR3 contains 13 residues. The CDR3 is CASTYSGTYEQYF. In DNA, the CDR3 is TGTGCCAGCACCTATAGCGGGACCTACGAGCAGTACTTC.

The rearrangement joins TRBV25-1 to TRBJ1-6; the match to TRBD1 covers 8 bases. The trim removed 5 bases at V and 2 bases at J, leaving 5 bases unmatched. The CDR3 contains 16 residues. The germline V gene has CDR1 MGHDK and CDR2 SYGVNS. The CDR3 loop is CASSKSQGAYNSPLHF. CDR3 in DNA: TGTGCCAGCAGTAAGTCACAGGGGGCCTATAATTCACCCCTCCACTTT.

This chain joins TRBV29-1 and TRBJ2-1, with TRBD1 matching over 7 bases. The trim removed 5 bases at V and 7 bases at J, leaving 5 bases unmatched. Per the germline V gene, CDR1 is SQVTM and CDR2 is ANQGSEA. This CDR3 is built from 12 residues. This chain's CDR3 is CSVNNRGNEQFF. CDR3 nucleotide sequence: TGCAGCGTTAACAACAGGGGAAATGAGCAGTTCTTC.

The J gene is TRBJ2-1, the V gene TRBV12-3 or TRBV12-4; 7 positions match TRBD1. The CDR3 loop spans 14 amino acids. J lost 7 bases, V lost 6 bases, and 9 bases had no gene match. Written as DNA, the CDR3 is TGTGCCAGCAGACCTACAGGGGTTTGGAATGAGCAGTTCTTC. Protein sequence: CASRPTGVWNEQFF.

V usage is TRBV30 and J usage is TRBJ2-2; weak D call: TRBD1 (5 bases). Germline CDR1 GTSNPN, CDR2 SVGIG (reference sequence). Trimming removed 7 bases at V and 0 bases at J, with 9 bases between. There are 13 residues in the CDR3. The CDR3 DNA reads as TGTGCCTTGGGGCCTGCGAACACCGGGGAGCTGTTTTTT. Protein: CALGPANTGELFF. Drawing the rest from reference TRBV30 and TRBJ2-2, the complete variable domain is SQTIHQWPATLVQPVGSPLSLECTVEGTSNPNLYWYRQAAGRGLQLLFYSVGIGQISSEVPQNLSASRPQDRQFILSSKKLLLSDSGFYLCALGPANTGELFFGEGSRLTVL.

This clonotype was counted between two and nine times. The V call is TRBV28, the J call TRBJ2-3; TRBD2 agrees at 12 bases. V shed 5 bases and J 9 bases; nucleotides not matched to a gene: 18. In germline, CDR1 is MDHEN, CDR2 SYDVKM. The CDR3 extends over 18 amino acids. The CDR3 nucleotides read TGTGCCAGCAGTCCACTCGCAGCTAGCGGGAGGGCCCTCGCAACGCAGTATTTT. This codes for CASSPLAASGRALATQYF. The full variable domain, rest sourced from reference TRBV28 and TRBJ2-3, is DVKVTQSSRYLVKRTGEKVFLECVQDMDHENMFWYRQDPGLGLRLIYFSYDVKMKEKGDIPEGYSVSREKKERFSLILESASTNQTSMYLCASSPLAASGRALATQYFGPGTRLTVL.

CDR3 in amino acids: CASRQGGYEQYF. DNA for the CDR3: TGTGCCAGCAGACAGGGAGGGTACGAGCAGTACTTC. The V gene is TRBV25-1, the J gene TRBJ2-7; a weak D match, TRBD2 (7 bases). The CDR3 extends over 12 amino acids. Trimming stripped 6 bases from V and 4 bases from J, with 10 bases between. Germline CDR1 and CDR2: MGHDK and SYGVNS.

The gene calls are TRBV20-1 and TRBJ2-3, with D perhaps TRBD2 (6 bases). Germline V CDR1 and CDR2: DFQATT, SNEGSKA (reference sequence). V shed 0 bases and J shed 2 bases, with 12 bases lying between them. The CDR3 sequence is 15 residues long. The CDR3: CSARDRRDSTDTQYF. As DNA, the CDR3 is TGCAGTGCTAGAGATCGCCGGGACTCCACAGATACGCAGTATTTT.

The rearrangement uses TRBV20-1 and TRBJ1-6; 7 bases map to TRBD1. The J segment lost 9 bases and the V segment lost 0 bases, leaving 11 bases of the junction unmatched. The CDR3 sequence is 16 residues long. Germline V gives CDR1 DFQATT, CDR2 SNEGSKA (reference sequence). The chain's CDR3 is CSAREDPQGSSSPLHF. DNA for the CDR3: TGCAGTGCTAGAGAGGACCCACAGGGGAGTAGTTCACCCCTCCACTTT.

The chain has TRBV20-1 and TRBJ1-6; perhaps TRBD1 as D (6 bases). Germline assignment: CDR1 DFQATT and CDR2 SNEGSKA (reference sequence). Trimming took off 0 bases at V and 6 bases at J, with 15 bases between the two ends. CDR3 length: 16 amino acids. CDR3 nucleotides: TGCAGTGCTAGAGATTTTAGGGGGGACCGTAATTCACCCCTCCACTTT. Translating gives CSARDFRGDRNSPLHF.

This clonotype has only a few counts. V usage is TRBV4-3 and J usage is TRBJ2-7, with TRBD2 matching over 9 bases. J gave up 5 bases and V 7 bases, and 12 bases lay outside the gene matches. Germline V gene lookup returns CDR1 LGHNA and CDR2 YSLEER. CDR3 length: 15 residues. CDR3 in DNA: TGCGCCAGCAAACTCCGGTTAGCGGGAGATAACGAGCAGTACTTC. Its translation: CASKLRLAGDNEQYF.

This clonotype was seen only a few times. The chain uses TRBV5-1 and TRBJ2-3; 10 bases agree with TRBD1. J was trimmed by 5 bases and V by 0 bases; bases with no gene match: 0. The CDR3 runs 14 residues. Germline loops: CDR1 SGHRS, CDR2 YFSETQ. In DNA form, the CDR3 reads TGCGCCAGCAGCTTGGGGGACAGGGGAGATACGCAGTATTTT. It yields the protein CASSLGDRGDTQYF.

This clonotype was counted many times. The V and J genes are TRBV12-3 or TRBV12-4 and TRBJ2-3; possibly TRBD1 or TRBD2 for D (5 bases each). V was pared by 3 bases and J by 1 base, with 14 bases between. The CDR3 is made up of 16 amino acids. The CDR3 DNA is TGTGCCAGCAGTTTTAGCGCCGAAGGGGGCACAGATACGCAGTATTTT. Translating it yields CASSFSAEGGTDTQYF.

This chain links TRBV25-1 with TRBJ2-7; maybe TRBD2 (5 bases). The germline gives CDR1 MGHDK, CDR2 SYGVNS. Trimming took off 2 bases at V and 2 bases at J, with 7 bases between the two ends. The CDR3 extends over 13 amino acids. CDR3: CASSEAGTYEQYF. CDR3 coding DNA: TGTGCCAGCAGTGAAGCGGGTACCTACGAGCAGTACTTC.

The chain links TRBV5-1 to TRBJ2-7, with D perhaps TRBD1 (5 bases). The CDR3 totals 16 residues. V shed 4 bases and J shed 5 bases, with 22 bases lying between them. The germline V gene encodes CDR1 SGHRS and CDR2 YFSETQ. CDR3 sequence (DNA): TGCGCCAGCAGCCCCAGAACCGTAGGGGTAGGAGACGAGCAGTACTTC. As protein: CASSPRTVGVGDEQYF.

The rearrangement uses TRBV18 and TRBJ1-2, with a weak D call TRBD1 (5 bases). The V and J ends lost 3 bases and 5 bases respectively, with 16 bases between them. Germline CDR1 is KGHSH and CDR2 is LQKENI. The CDR3 runs 15 residues. Written as DNA, the CDR3 is TGTGCCAGCTCACCGGACGGATGGGGCCTTTATGGCTACACCTTC. Protein: CASSPDGWGLYGYTF.

This clonotype was picked up a small number of times. The chain is built from TRBV9 and TRBJ2-1, with a tentative D call TRBD2 (6 bases). V lost 2 bases, J lost 8 bases, and 14 bases lay in between. Germline CDR1 reads SGDLS; CDR2 reads YYNGEE. The CDR3 sequence is 14 residues long. The CDR3 loop is CASSVTGLWDEQFF. The CDR3 region has the DNA TGTGCCAGCAGCGTCACGGGACTTTGGGATGAGCAGTTCTTC. The variable domain in full, with the rest retrieved from reference TRBV9 and TRBJ2-1, is DSGVTQTPKHLITATGQRVTLRCSPRSGDLSVYWYQQSLDQGLQFLIQYYNGEERAKGNILERFSAQQFPDLHSELNLSSLELGDSALYFCASSVTGLWDEQFFGPGTRLTVL.

This clonotype was picked up a small number of times. The J gene is TRBJ2-7, the V gene TRBV28; TRBD1 matches 8 bases. This CDR3 has 16 amino acids. Germline V lookup: CDR1 MDHEN, CDR2 SYDVKM. With 3 bases clipped from V and 1 base from J, the junction kept 8 bases outside the gene matches. CDR3 in DNA: TGTGCCAGCAGTTTCCCCGGACAGGGCGGATCCTACGAGCAGTACTTC. Its translation is CASSFPGQGGSYEQYF.

This clonotype has more than one count but fewer than ten. This chain uses TRBV5-6 with TRBJ2-1, with a weak D call TRBD1 (5 bases). Trimming took off 1 base at V and 0 bases at J, with 14 bases between the two ends. There are 17 residues in the CDR3. The germline gives CDR1 SGHDT, CDR2 YYEEEE. CDR3 region: CASSLTQTDNSYNEQFF. The CDR3 region has the DNA TGTGCCAGCAGCTTGACCCAGACAGACAACTCCTACAATGAGCAGTTCTTC.

This clonotype was seen ten or more times. The V and J genes are TRBV4-3 and TRBJ1-1; D gene ambiguous. V lost 4 bases, J lost 1 base, and 10 bases lay in between. The CDR3 sequence is 14 residues long. The V gene's germline CDR1 is LGHNA and CDR2 YSLEER. CDR3 DNA: TGCGCCAGCAGCCCGTGGGCGGAGAACACTGAAGCTTTCTTT. Its translation: CASSPWAENTEAFF.

This clonotype was seen a handful of times. The V gene is TRBV7-2, the J gene TRBJ2-3, with a tentative D call TRBD2 (5 bases). V was pared by 1 base and J by 5 bases, with 10 bases between. This CDR3 has 14 amino acids. Germline V gene lookup returns CDR1 SGHTA and CDR2 FQGNSA. The CDR3 bases are TGTGCCAGCAGCTTAGAGTGGGGAGTAGATACGCAGTATTTT. It encodes CASSLEWGVDTQYF.

This clonotype was detected ten times or more. The chain has TRBV29-1 and TRBJ2-2, with 9 bases identical to TRBD1. The trim removed 6 bases at V and 1 base at J, leaving 3 bases unmatched. The CDR3 covers 14 residues. Germline CDR1 and CDR2: SQVTM and ANQGSEA. CDR3 coding DNA: TGCAGCGTCGGGGGACAGGGGAACACCGGGGAGCTGTTTTTT. Protein product: CSVGGQGNTGELFF.